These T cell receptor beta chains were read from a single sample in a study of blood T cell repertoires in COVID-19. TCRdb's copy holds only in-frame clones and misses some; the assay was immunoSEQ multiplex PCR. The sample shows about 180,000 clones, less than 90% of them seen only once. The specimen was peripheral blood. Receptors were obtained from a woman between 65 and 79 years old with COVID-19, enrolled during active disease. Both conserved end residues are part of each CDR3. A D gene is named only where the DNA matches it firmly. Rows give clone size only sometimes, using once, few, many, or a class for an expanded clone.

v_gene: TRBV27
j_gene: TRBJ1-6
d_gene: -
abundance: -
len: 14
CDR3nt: TGTGCCAGCAGTTTAGAAGGGGTTAATTCACCCCTCCACTTT
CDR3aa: CASSLEGVNSPLHF

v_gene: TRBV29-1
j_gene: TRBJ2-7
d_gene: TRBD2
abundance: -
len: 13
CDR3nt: TGCAGCGCAGGGACTAGCGGGAGGGTTGAGCAGTACTTC
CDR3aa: CSAGTSGRVEQYF

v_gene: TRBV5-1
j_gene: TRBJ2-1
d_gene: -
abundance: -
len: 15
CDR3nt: TGCGCCAGCAGCTTAACTACCGGGGTACTCAATGAGCAGTTCTTC
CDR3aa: CASSLTTGVLNEQFF

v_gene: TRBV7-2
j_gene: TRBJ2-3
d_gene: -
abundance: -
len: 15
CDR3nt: TGTGCCAGCAGCTTAGGGCAGGGCGGCACAGATACGCAGTATTTT
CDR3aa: CASSLGQGGTDTQYF

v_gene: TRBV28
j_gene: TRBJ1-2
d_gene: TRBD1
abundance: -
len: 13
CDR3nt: TGTGCCAGCAGTTTGGGACAGGGGGCTGGCTACACCTTC
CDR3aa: CASSLGQGAGYTF

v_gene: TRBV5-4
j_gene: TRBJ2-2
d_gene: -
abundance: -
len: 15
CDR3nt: TGTGCCAGCAGCCTGGGACAAACCTACACCGGGGAGCTGTTTTTT
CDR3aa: CASSLGQTYTGELFF

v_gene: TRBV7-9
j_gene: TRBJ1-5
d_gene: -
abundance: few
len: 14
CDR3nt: TGTGCCAGCAGCTTATCCTATAGCAATCAGCCCCAGCATTTT
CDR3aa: CASSLSYSNQPQHF

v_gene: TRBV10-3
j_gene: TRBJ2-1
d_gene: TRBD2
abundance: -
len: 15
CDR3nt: TGTGCCATCAGCACTAGCGGGAGCTCCTACAATGAGCAGTTCTTC
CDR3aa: CAISTSGSSYNEQFF

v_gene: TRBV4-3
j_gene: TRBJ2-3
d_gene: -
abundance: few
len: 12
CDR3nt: TGCGCCAGCAGCCAAGCGGCAGATACGCAGTATTTT
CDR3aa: CASSQAADTQYF

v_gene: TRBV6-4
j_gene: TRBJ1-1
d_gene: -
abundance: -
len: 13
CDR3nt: TGTGCCACCCCAGGGAGGAGTAGCACTGAAGCTTTCTTT
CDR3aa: CATPGRSSTEAFF

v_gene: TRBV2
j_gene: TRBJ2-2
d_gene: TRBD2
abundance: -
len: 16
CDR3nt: TGTGCCAGCAGCCCCCCGGGACTAGGTATCACCGGGGAGCTGTTTTTT
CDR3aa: CASSPPGLGITGELFF

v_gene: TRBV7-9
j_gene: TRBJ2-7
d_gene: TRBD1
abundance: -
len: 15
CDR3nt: TGTGCCAGCAGCTTAATGGGACAGGGCAGAGGCGAGCAGTACTTC
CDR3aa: CASSLMGQGRGEQYF

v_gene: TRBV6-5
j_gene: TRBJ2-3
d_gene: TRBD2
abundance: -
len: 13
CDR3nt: TGTGCCAGCAGAGGCCTAGCGGGAGACCCCCAGAATTTT
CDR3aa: CASRGLAGDPQNF

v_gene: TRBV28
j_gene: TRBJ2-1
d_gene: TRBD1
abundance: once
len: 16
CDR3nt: TGTGCCAGCAGTTTAGTTTTCGGGACAGCCAGGAATGAGCAGTTCTTC
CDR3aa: CASSLVFGTARNEQFF

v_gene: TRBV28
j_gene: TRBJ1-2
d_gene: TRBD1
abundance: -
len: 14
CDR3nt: TGTGCCAGCAGTTTTGGGGACAGGCCCTATGGCTACACCTTC
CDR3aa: CASSFGDRPYGYTF

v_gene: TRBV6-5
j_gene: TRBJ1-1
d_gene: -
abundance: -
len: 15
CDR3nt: TGTGCCAGCAGTTACTCGTCGTCAGTAAACACTGAAGCTTTCTTT
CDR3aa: CASSYSSSVNTEAFF

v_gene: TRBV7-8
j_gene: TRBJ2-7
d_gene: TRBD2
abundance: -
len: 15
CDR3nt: TGTGCCAGCAGCCGAGAGCGGGAGGGCGGGTACGAGCAGTACTTC
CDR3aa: CASSREREGGYEQYF